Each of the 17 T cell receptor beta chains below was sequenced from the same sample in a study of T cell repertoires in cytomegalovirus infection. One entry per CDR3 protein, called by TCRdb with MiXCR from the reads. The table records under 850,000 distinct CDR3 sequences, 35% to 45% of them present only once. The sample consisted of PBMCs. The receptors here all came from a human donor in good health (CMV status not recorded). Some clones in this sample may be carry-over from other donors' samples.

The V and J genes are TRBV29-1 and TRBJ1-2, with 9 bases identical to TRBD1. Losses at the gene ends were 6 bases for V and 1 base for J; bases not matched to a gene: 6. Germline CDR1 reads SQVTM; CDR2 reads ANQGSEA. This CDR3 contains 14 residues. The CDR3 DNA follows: TGCAGCGTCCTCGGACAGGGGTATAACTATGGCTACACCTTC. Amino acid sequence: CSVLGQGYNYGYTF.

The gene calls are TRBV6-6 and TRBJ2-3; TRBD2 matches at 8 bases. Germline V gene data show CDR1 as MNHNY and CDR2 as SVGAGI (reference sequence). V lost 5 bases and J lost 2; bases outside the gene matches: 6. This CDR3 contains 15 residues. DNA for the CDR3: TGTGCCAGCAGTGGTAGCGGGGCGATCACAGATACGCAGTATTTT. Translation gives CASSGSGAITDTQYF.

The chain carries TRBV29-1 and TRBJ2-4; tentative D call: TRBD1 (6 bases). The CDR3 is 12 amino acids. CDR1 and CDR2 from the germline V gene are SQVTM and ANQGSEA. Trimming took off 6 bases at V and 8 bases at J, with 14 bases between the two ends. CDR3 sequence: CSVLNRDDIQYF. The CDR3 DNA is TGCAGCGTCCTAAACAGGGACGACATTCAGTACTTC.

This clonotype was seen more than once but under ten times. The CDR3 region is CASSFLMNTEAFF. The CDR3 region has the DNA TGTGCCAGCAGTTTTCTGATGAACACTGAAGCTTTCTTT. The rearrangement links TRBV12-3 or TRBV12-4 to TRBJ1-1; D remains ambiguous. Trimming pared 3 bases from V and 0 bases from J, leaving 5 bases between. CDR3 size: 13 residues.

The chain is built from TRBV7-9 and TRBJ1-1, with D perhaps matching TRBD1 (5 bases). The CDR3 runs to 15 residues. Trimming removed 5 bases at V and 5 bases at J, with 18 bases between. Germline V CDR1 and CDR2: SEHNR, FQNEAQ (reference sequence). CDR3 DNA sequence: TGTGCCAGCAGCGAAATGGGGGGGTTGTTAACTGAAGCTTTCTTT. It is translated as CASSEMGGLLTEAFF.

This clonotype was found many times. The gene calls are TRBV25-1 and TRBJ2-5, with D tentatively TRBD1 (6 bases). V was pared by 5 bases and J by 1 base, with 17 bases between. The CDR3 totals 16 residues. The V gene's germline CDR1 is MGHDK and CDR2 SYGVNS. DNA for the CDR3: TGTGCCAGCAGTAGGCAGGGGCGAAATCCCCAAGAGACCCAGTACTTC. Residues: CASSRQGRNPQETQYF.

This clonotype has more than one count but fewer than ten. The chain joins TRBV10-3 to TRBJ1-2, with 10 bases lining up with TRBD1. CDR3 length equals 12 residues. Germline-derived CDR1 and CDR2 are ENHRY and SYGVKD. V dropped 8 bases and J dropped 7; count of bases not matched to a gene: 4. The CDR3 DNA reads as TGTGCCATCGGCGGACAGGGGGGTGGCTACACCTTC. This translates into CAIGGQGGGYTF.

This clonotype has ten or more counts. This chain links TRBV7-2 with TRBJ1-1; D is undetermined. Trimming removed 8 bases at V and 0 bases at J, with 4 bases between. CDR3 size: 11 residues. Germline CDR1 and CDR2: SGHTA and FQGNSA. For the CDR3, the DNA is TGTGCCAGCTACCTGAACACTGAAGCTTTCTTT. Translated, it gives CASYLNTEAFF.

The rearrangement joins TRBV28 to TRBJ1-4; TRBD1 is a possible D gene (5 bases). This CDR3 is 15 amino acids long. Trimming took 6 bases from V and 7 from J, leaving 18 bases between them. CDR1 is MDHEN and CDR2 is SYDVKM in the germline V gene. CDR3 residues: CASSRINGGIEKLFF. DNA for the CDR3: TGTGCCAGCAGCCGCATAAACGGGGGTATTGAAAAACTGTTTTTT.

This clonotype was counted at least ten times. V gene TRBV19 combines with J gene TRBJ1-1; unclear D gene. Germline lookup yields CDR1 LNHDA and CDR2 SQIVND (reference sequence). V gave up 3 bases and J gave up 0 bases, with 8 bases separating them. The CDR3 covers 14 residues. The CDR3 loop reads CASSIAGMNTEAFF. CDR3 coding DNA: TGTGCCAGTAGTATTGCGGGGATGAACACTGAAGCTTTCTTT.

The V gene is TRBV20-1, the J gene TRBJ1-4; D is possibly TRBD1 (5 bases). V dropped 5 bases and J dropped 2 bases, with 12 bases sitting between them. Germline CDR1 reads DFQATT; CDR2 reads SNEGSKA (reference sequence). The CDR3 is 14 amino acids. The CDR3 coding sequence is TGCAGTGCTCTCCAGGGCTCGACTAATGAAAAACTGTTTTTT. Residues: CSALQGSTNEKLFF.

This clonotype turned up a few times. CDR3 nucleotides: TGTGCCACCAGAGCTAGCGGGGGGGCAGATACGCAGTATTTT. Protein product: CATRASGGADTQYF. This chain joins TRBV24-1 and TRBJ2-3; TRBD2 matches 12 bases. Unmatched junction bases numbered 2, after V lost 7 bases and J lost 4 bases. CDR1 KGHDR and CDR2 SFDVKD come from the germline V gene. The CDR3 is 14 amino acids.

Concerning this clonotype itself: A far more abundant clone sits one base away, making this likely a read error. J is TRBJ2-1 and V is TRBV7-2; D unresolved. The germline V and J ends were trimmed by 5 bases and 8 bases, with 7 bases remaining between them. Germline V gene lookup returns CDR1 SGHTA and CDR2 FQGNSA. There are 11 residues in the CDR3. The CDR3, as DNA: TGTGCCAGCAGCCCTAACCATGAGCAGTTCTTC. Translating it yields CASSPNHEQFF.

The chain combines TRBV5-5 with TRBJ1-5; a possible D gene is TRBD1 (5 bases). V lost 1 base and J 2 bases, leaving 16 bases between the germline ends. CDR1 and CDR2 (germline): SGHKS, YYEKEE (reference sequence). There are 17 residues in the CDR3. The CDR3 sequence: CASSLRSGGGGNQPQHF. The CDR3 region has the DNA TGTGCCAGCAGCTTGCGGTCGGGGGGTGGAGGCAATCAGCCCCAGCATTTT.

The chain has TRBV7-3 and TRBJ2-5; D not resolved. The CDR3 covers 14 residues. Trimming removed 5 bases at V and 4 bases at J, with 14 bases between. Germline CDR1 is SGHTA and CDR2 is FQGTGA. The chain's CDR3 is CASSPGAWPETQYF. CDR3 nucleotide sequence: TGTGCCAGCAGCCCCGGTGCGTGGCCAGAGACCCAGTACTTC.

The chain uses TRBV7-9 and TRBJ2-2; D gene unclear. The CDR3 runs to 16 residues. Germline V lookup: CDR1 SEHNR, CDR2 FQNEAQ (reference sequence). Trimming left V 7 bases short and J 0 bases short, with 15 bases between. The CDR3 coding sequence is TGTGCCAGCACCCCGGATAAGGGAACGAACACCGGGGAGCTGTTTTTT. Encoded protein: CASTPDKGTNTGELFF.

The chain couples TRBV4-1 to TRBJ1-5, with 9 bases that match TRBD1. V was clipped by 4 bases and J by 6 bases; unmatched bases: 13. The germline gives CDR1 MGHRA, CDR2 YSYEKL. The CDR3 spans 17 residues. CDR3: CASSPTPGQGRVQPQHF. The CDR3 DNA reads TGCGCCAGCAGCCCAACCCCGGGACAGGGCAGGGTTCAGCCCCAGCATTTT.